One sample yielded the 29 T cell receptor beta chains listed below, sequenced in a study of blood T cell repertoires in COVID-19. Generated by immunoSEQ multiplex PCR, the TCRdb table keeps only in-frame clones and is missing some. Of around 270,000 clones listed, about nine tenths are singletons. Sequencing used peripheral blood. The source of these receptors is a man aged 35 to 55 who had recovered from COVID-19.

CDR3 coding DNA: TGTGCCAGCAGGCCGCCTGATAGCGGGAGCCCCTTGGAGTACTTC. The encoded protein is CASRPPDSGSPLEYF. This chain joins TRBV2 and TRBJ2-7; 9 bases fit TRBD2. The length of the CDR3 is 15 residues. Germline values: CDR1 SNHLY, CDR2 FYNNEI. The V and J ends lost 6 bases and 11 bases, in that order; junction bases with no gene match: 17.

This clone was counted only a few times. The V and J genes are TRBV11-2 and TRBJ1-2, with 8 positions matching TRBD1. CDR1 SGHAT and CDR2 FQNNGV come from the germline V gene. V was clipped by 1 base and J by 8 bases; unmatched bases: 6. The CDR3 extends over 14 amino acids. DNA for the CDR3: TGTGCCAGCAGCTTAGCCCCAGGGGGCCCGGGCTACACCTTC. As protein: CASSLAPGGPGYTF.

The chain has TRBV27 and TRBJ1-5, with 10 nucleotides matching TRBD1. Germline CDR1 and CDR2: MNHEY and SMNVEV (reference sequence). Trimming at V came to 3 bases and at J to 4 bases, leaving 9 bases not matched to a gene. The CDR3 has 17 residues. Here the CDR3 DNA reads TGTGCCAGCAGTTTTCACCGGGACAGGGGAACGAATCAGCCCCAGCATTTT. Its protein product is CASSFHRDRGTNQPQHF.

CDR3 in amino acids: CASSSSGTAFGNTQYF. For the CDR3, the DNA is TGCGCCAGCAGCTCTTCGGGGACAGCCTTCGGAAATACGCAGTATTTT. The V call is TRBV5-1, the J call TRBJ2-3; 7 nucleotides align to TRBD1. The CDR3 has 16 amino acids. V was clipped by 3 bases and J by 7 bases; unmatched bases: 14. Germline values: CDR1 SGHRS, CDR2 YFSETQ.

The chain joins TRBV9 to TRBJ2-3, with D unclear. This CDR3 is built from 16 residues. V shed 0 bases and J shed 1 base, with 12 bases lying between them. The germline V gene encodes CDR1 SGDLS and CDR2 YYNGEE. The CDR3 reads CASSVGRSDRTDTQYF. In DNA form, the CDR3 reads TGTGCCAGCAGCGTAGGTCGGAGCGACCGCACAGATACGCAGTATTTT.

The DNA of the CDR3 is TGTGCCAGCAGTCTAGCGGGTCTTAGCACAGATACGCAGTATTTT. Translated: CASSLAGLSTDTQYF. The chain couples TRBV27 to TRBJ2-3; 8 bases fit TRBD2. CDR3 length: 15 amino acids. CDR1 is MNHEY, CDR2 SMNVEV, per germline (reference sequence). Trimming cost V 5 bases and J 0 bases; bases outside gene matches: 4.

The gene calls are TRBV7-9 and TRBJ2-7; possibly TRBD1 for D (6 bases). The CDR3 runs 17 residues. Trimming left V 4 bases short and J 2 bases short, with 21 bases between. Germline CDR1 is SEHNR and CDR2 is FQNEAQ (reference sequence). Here the CDR3 DNA reads TGTGCCAGCAGCTCAGACCATGGGGGCGCGCGCCCCTACGAGCAGTACTTC. This gives the protein CASSSDHGGARPYEQYF. The entire variable domain, with the rest obtained from reference TRBV7-9 and TRBJ2-7, is as follows: DTGVSQNPRHKITKRGQNVTFRCDPISEHNRLYWYRQTLGQGPEFLTYFQNEAQLEKSRLLSDRFSAERPKGSFSTLEIQRTEQGDSAMYLCASSSDHGGARPYEQYFGPGTRLTVT.

The chain joins TRBV11-2 to TRBJ2-7, with 9 bases lining up with TRBD2. The CDR3 totals 16 residues. The J segment lost 6 bases and the V segment lost 2 bases, leaving 11 bases of the junction unmatched. The germline V gene has CDR1 SGHAT and CDR2 FQNNGV. The CDR3 loop reads CASSLSLAGSSAEQYF. The CDR3 DNA reads TGTGCCAGCAGCTTAAGCCTAGCGGGGTCGTCGGCCGAGCAGTACTTC.

The rearrangement links TRBV6-6 to TRBJ2-7, with 12 bases fitting TRBD2. The CDR3 runs to 16 residues. Losses at the gene ends were 8 bases for V and 1 base for J; bases not matched to a gene: 9. Per germline, CDR1 MNHNY and CDR2 SVGAGI (reference sequence). The CDR3 coding sequence is TGTGCCAGCTCACTAGCGGGGGGCGATTTTTCCTACGAGCAGTACTTC. Its translation is CASSLAGGDFSYEQYF.

The chain couples TRBV7-2 to TRBJ2-7; 9 bases agree with TRBD2. The trim removed 2 bases at V and 6 bases at J, leaving 11 bases unmatched. The length of the CDR3 is 16 residues. CDR1 and CDR2 from the germline V gene are SGHTA and FQGNSA. The CDR3 sequence: CASSLTQAGGGFEQYF. The CDR3 nucleotides are TGTGCCAGCAGCTTAACCCAAGCGGGAGGAGGGTTCGAGCAGTACTTC.

This chain connects TRBV27 to TRBJ2-3; 12 bases are shared with TRBD2. The V gene end was trimmed by 2 bases and the J gene end by 0 bases; junction bases not matched to a gene: 9. In germline, CDR1 is MNHEY, CDR2 SMNVEV (reference sequence). The CDR3 is 19 amino acids. Written as DNA, the CDR3 is TGTGCCAGCAGTTTAGAATCCCTAGCGGGAGGGGCGAGCACAGATACGCAGTATTTT. This codes for CASSLESLAGGASTDTQYF.

This chain uses TRBV6-2 or TRBV6-3 with TRBJ2-1; TRBD1 might be the D (6 bases). Germline lookup yields CDR1 MNHEY and CDR2 SVGEGT. The CDR3 runs to 15 residues. Trimming stripped 5 bases from V and 7 bases from J, with 18 bases between. The CDR3 nucleotides are TGTGCCAGCAGTCCAGTCAAGGGGCAGGGGAATGAGCAGTTCTTC. Its translation is CASSPVKGQGNEQFF.

The chain has TRBV18 and TRBJ2-3, with D possibly being TRBD2 (5 bases). The germline CDR1 and CDR2 sequences are KGHSH and LQKENI. This CDR3 has 16 residues. V lost 0 bases to trimming and J lost 8 bases, with 18 bases between them. This CDR3 is CASSPPHRGQQATQYF. In nucleotides, the CDR3 is TGTGCCAGCTCACCACCGCACAGAGGGCAGCAGGCTACGCAGTATTTT.

The chain uses TRBV7-9 and TRBJ2-1, with TRBD1 matching 7 bases. There are 14 residues in the CDR3. Germline trimming cut 4 bases from V and 4 bases from J; bases unmatched to any gene: 4. From germline, CDR1 is SEHNR and CDR2 FQNEAQ (reference sequence). The CDR3 sequence is CASSSGQKYNEQFF. The CDR3 DNA is TGTGCCAGCAGCTCGGGACAGAAATACAATGAGCAGTTCTTC.

The chain combines TRBV19 with TRBJ2-2; D uncertain. Looked up from germline, CDR1 is LNHDA and CDR2 is SQIVND (reference sequence). V lost 1 base to trimming and J lost 4 bases, with 7 bases between them. The CDR3 has 14 residues. CDR3 DNA: TGTGCCAGTAGTATAGTCGGAGTCACCGGGGAGCTGTTTTTT. Its protein product is CASSIVGVTGELFF.

This clone appeared a single time. The chain combines TRBV7-8 with TRBJ2-7; the match to TRBD1 covers 7 bases. Germline trimming cut 5 bases from V and 2 bases from J; bases unmatched to any gene: 9. The CDR3 is 15 residues long. Germline V lookup: CDR1 SGHVS, CDR2 FQNEAQ. CDR3 protein: CASSRGIQGTYEQYF. DNA of the CDR3: TGTGCCAGCAGCCGTGGTATACAGGGGACCTACGAGCAGTACTTC.

The chain carries TRBV11-3 and TRBJ1-2; 8 nucleotides line up with TRBD1. Trimming cost V 0 bases and J 3 bases; bases outside gene matches: 9. Germline loops: CDR1 SGHNT, CDR2 YENEEA. The CDR3 totals 17 residues. CDR3 DNA sequence: TGTGCCAGCAGCTTAGAAATTCTGGACAGGGTTTACTATGGCTACACCTTC. Translation: CASSLEILDRVYYGYTF.

The chain employs TRBV9 and TRBJ2-2, with 7 bases that match TRBD1. CDR1 SGDLS and CDR2 YYNGEE come from the germline V gene. The CDR3 is made up of 15 amino acids. Losses at the gene ends were 3 bases for V and 5 bases for J; bases not matched to a gene: 7. Here the CDR3 DNA reads TGTGCCAGCAGCGCGACAGGGACCGAAACCGGGGAGCTGTTTTTT. Protein product: CASSATGTETGELFF.

This clone appeared once. The chain carries TRBV7-8 and TRBJ1-3; 9 bases align to TRBD1. CDR1 SGHVS and CDR2 FQNEAQ come from the germline V gene. The CDR3 runs to 15 residues. V shed 0 bases, J shed 4 bases, and the junction held 1 base outside the gene matches. The CDR3 loop reads CASSLADRGGNTIYF. DNA for the CDR3: TGTGCCAGCAGCTTAGCTGACAGGGGGGGAAACACCATATATTTT.

V is TRBV29-1 and J is TRBJ2-2; 9 bases are shared with TRBD1. The germline V gene encodes CDR1 SQVTM and CDR2 ANQGSEA. The CDR3 sequence is 14 residues long. V shed 6 bases and J 1 base; nucleotides not matched to a gene: 3. The CDR3 loop reads CSVRGQGNTGELFF. The CDR3 DNA reads as TGCAGCGTCCGGGGACAGGGGAACACCGGGGAGCTGTTTTTT.

In DNA, the CDR3 is TGTGCCAGCAGCAAACGACAGGGTTACGGTACGCAGTATTTT. Its translation is CASSKRQGYGTQYF. The chain has TRBV11-3 and TRBJ2-3; TRBD1 matches at 7 bases. This CDR3 has 14 residues. CDR1 is SGHNT and CDR2 is YENEEA in the germline V gene. V was clipped by 5 bases and J by 8 bases; unmatched bases: 10.

This chain uses TRBV7-9 with TRBJ2-7; maybe TRBD1 (6 bases). From germline, CDR1 is SEHNR and CDR2 FQNEAQ (reference sequence). V was shortened by 5 bases and J by 3 bases, with 17 bases between the two germline ends. The CDR3 covers 15 residues. Here the CDR3 reads CASSPRKGVGYEQYF. The CDR3 DNA sequence: TGTGCCAGCAGCCCACGAAAGGGGGTGGGCTACGAGCAGTACTTC. The complete variable domain, with remaining parts taken from reference TRBV7-9 and TRBJ2-7, reads DTGVSQNPRHKITKRGQNVTFRCDPISEHNRLYWYRQTLGQGPEFLTYFQNEAQLEKSRLLSDRFSAERPKGSFSTLEIQRTEQGDSAMYLCASSPRKGVGYEQYFGPGTRLTVT.

The gene calls are TRBV5-4 and TRBJ1-4; D is ambiguous. This CDR3 region has 15 residues. V was cut by 0 bases and J by 2 bases, with 8 bases left in between. The germline V gene encodes CDR1 SGHNT and CDR2 YYREEE (reference sequence). DNA of the CDR3: TGTGCCAGCAGCTTGGATGGCAATACTAATGAAAAACTGTTTTTT. Protein product: CASSLDGNTNEKLFF.

The chain joins TRBV2 to TRBJ1-2, with D maybe TRBD1 (6 bases). The germline V and J ends were trimmed by 2 bases and 2 bases, with 9 bases remaining between them. Germline lookup yields CDR1 SNHLY and CDR2 FYNNEI. CDR3 size: 14 residues. The CDR3 region has the DNA TGTGCCAGCAGTGAAACGCAGGGGAACTATGGCTACACCTTC. Protein product: CASSETQGNYGYTF.

The chain is built from TRBV6-5 and TRBJ2-3; TRBD2 is a possible D gene (7 bases). V was trimmed by 10 bases and J by 4 bases, leaving 21 bases between them. CDR1 is MNHEY and CDR2 is SVGAGI in the germline V gene. The CDR3 is 15 amino acids. In DNA, the CDR3 is TGTGCCACACAACTAGCCCCCGGGGGGCCAGATACGCAGTATTTT. Translated: CATQLAPGGPDTQYF.

The V and J genes are TRBV9 and TRBJ2-7, with D possibly TRBD2 on 7 matching bases. Deletions cut 4 bases from V and 1 base from J, with 15 bases between. CDR1 and CDR2 (germline): SGDLS, YYNGEE. The CDR3 consists of 15 residues. This CDR3 reads CASSLGGTKSYEQYF. DNA for the CDR3: TGTGCCAGCAGCTTAGGGGGGACTAAATCCTACGAGCAGTACTTC. Complete variable domain (other parts from reference TRBV9 and TRBJ2-7): DSGVTQTPKHLITATGQRVTLRCSPRSGDLSVYWYQQSLDQGLQFLIQYYNGEERAKGNILERFSAQQFPDLHSELNLSSLELGDSALYFCASSLGGTKSYEQYFGPGTRLTVT.

The rearrangement joins TRBV30 to TRBJ1-2, with 7 bases lining up with TRBD1. The ends lost 5 bases at V and 6 bases at J; junction bases unmatched: 12. CDR1 and CDR2 (germline): GTSNPN, SVGIG (reference sequence). The CDR3 loop spans 14 amino acids. The chain's CDR3 is CAWGAMGQYDGYTF. The CDR3 nucleotides are TGTGCCTGGGGAGCCATGGGACAGTACGATGGCTACACCTTC.

The V and J genes are TRBV29-1 and TRBJ1-2; D may be TRBD1 (6 bases). CDR1 is SQVTM, CDR2 ANQGSEA, per germline. This CDR3 comprises 12 residues. Deletions cut 7 bases from V and 4 bases from J, with 13 bases between. CDR3 loop: CSAVTGPYGYTF. Here the CDR3 DNA reads TGCAGCGCTGTGACAGGACCCTATGGCTACACCTTC.

The chain employs TRBV4-3 and TRBJ1-5; 8 bases match TRBD1. CDR3 length: 16 residues. Germline V gene lookup returns CDR1 LGHNA and CDR2 YSLEER. J lost 7 bases, V lost 0 bases, and 8 bases had no gene match. DNA of the CDR3: TGCGCCAGCAGCCAAGATTTGACAGGGGCAGAACAGCCCCAGCATTTT. Encoded protein: CASSQDLTGAEQPQHF.